This TCR beta chain was sequenced for a study of cytomegalovirus exposure and HLA in healthy donors. Whole-study findings and limits: As was reported, the classifier diagnosed cytomegalovirus status with high specificity and sensitivity. A likely sequencing artifact accounted for one observed cluster of highly shared sequence variants. Later analysis identified several of the most significant clusters that appeared linked to common viral pathogens.

All donors participated as healthy donors of bone marrow. In its sample, this clone was seen a few times. As yet, its antigen is unknown. The J segment lost 7 bases and the V segment lost 3 bases, leaving 8 bases of the junction unmatched. CDR1 SGHRS and CDR2 YFSETQ come from the germline V gene. The length of the CDR3 is 14 residues. PCR used 60 Vbeta primers and 13 Jbeta primers. Clones were read by immunoSEQ multiplex PCR, and TCRdb kept only the in-frame ones, dropping some. The sample records 100,000 to 120,000 clones, approximately 67% being singletons. This chain uses TRBV5-1 with TRBJ1-2; 8 bases are shared with TRBD1. The sample consisted of PBMCs. The sequence came from a man aged 18 to 29 in good health and CMV-seropositive. The CDR3, as DNA: TGCGCCAGCAGCTGGGCGGACAGGGAGGGTGGCTACACCTTC. It is translated as CASSWADREGGYTF.